A selection of T cell receptor beta chains follows, all from one sample in a study of OX40 agonist ivuxolimab in advanced cancers. The data were produced by immunoSEQ multiplex PCR, yet TCRdb's version contains in-frame clones alone and is incomplete. The sample lists about 74,000 clones; 84% were seen once. Sequences were derived from CD4+ or CD8+ T cells sorted from blood, sampled in a trial of the OX40 agonist ivuxolimab. The receptors derive from an adult with an advanced solid tumor such as melanoma, head and neck, liver or kidney cancer. Each CDR3 is given with its conserved first and last residue. D genes are given only for firm matches. The size of a clone is reported for some rows only, either as once, few or many, or as a class for expanded clones.

d_call clone_size j_call v_call cdr3_nt cdr3_aa
TRBD1 . TRBJ2-7 TRBV6-1 TGTGCCAGCAGAAAAGGGACAGGGCGCGAGCAGTACTTC CASRKGTGREQYF
. few TRBJ2-3 TRBV4-2 TGTGCCAGCAGCCAACGGGCTAGCGAGACAGATACGCAGTATTTT CASSQRASETDTQYF
TRBD1 few TRBJ2-7 TRBV5-6 TGTGCCAGCAGCTGGGTAGACAGGGGGATTGCCGAGCAGTACTTC CASSWVDRGIAEQYF
. . TRBJ2-1 TRBV7-9 TGTGCCAGCAGCATATTATACAATGAGCAGTTCTTC CASSILYNEQFF
TRBD1 . TRBJ2-5 TRBV5-1 TGCGCCAGCAGCCCCGAATTGTGGGTGACAGGGGGGGAGACCCAGTACTTC CASSPELWVTGGETQYF
. . TRBJ2-6 TRBV9 TGTGCCAGCAGCGTAGGGCAGGTGCAAGACATTGGGGCCAACGTCCTGACTTTC CASSVGQVQDIGANVLTF
. . TRBJ1-4 TRBV5-1 TGCGCCAGCAGTCTTCAGGGAGGTGAAAAACTGTTTTTT CASSLQGGEKLFF
. . TRBJ2-5 TRBV2 TGTGCCAGCAGACAAGAGACCCAGTACTTC CASRQETQYF
. . TRBJ2-5 TRBV4-1 TGCGCCAGCAGCCAAGTAGGCAGCCAAGAGACCCAGTACTTC CASSQVGSQETQYF
. . TRBJ1-5 TRBV5-6 TGTGCCAACAAGAGGTACGGGGACCTGGCCCAGCATTTT CANKRYGDLAQHF
TRBD2 once TRBJ2-5 TRBV9 TGTGCCAGCAGCGTAGCTTGGAGCGGGAGTCGGCAAGAGACCCAGTACTTC CASSVAWSGSRQETQYF
. . TRBJ1-1 TRBV7-2 TGTGCCAGCAGCTTCCCAGGGAACACTGAAGCTTTCTTT CASSFPGNTEAFF
. . TRBJ2-5 TRBV20-1 TGCAGTGCTGTCGGGGAGACCCAGTACTTC CSAVGETQYF
TRBD2 few TRBJ2-3 TRBV28 TGTGCCAGCAGTTTATTAACTAGCGAGACTAGCACAGATACGCAGTATTTT CASSLLTSETSTDTQYF
. once TRBJ2-7 TRBV7-2 TGTGCCAGCAGCTTAGGATTCCCCGAGCAGTACTTC CASSLGFPEQYF
TRBD2 . TRBJ2-3 TRBV27 TGTGCCAGCAGTTTGCGGACTAGCGGGAGGGCGGATACGCAGTATTTT CASSLRTSGRADTQYF
. . TRBJ1-5 TRBV7-2 TGTGCCAGCAGCTTAGAAGCCGCAGGGGCAAATCAGCCCCAGCATTTT CASSLEAAGANQPQHF
. . TRBJ2-3 TRBV7-9 TGTGCCAGCAGCTTAGGCTCCACAGATACGCAGTATTTT CASSLGSTDTQYF
TRBD1 . TRBJ2-2 TRBV5-6 TGTGCCATTCTGGACAGGGCGACCGGGGAGCTGTTTTTT CAILDRATGELFF
. once TRBJ1-4 TRBV19 TGTGCCAGTATGGACAGCGGGATTAATGAAAAACTGTTTTTT CASMDSGINEKLFF
TRBD1 . TRBJ1-2 TRBV5-4 TGTGCCAGCAGGAGACCGGGACAGCCATCTCACACCTTC CASRRPGQPSHTF
TRBD2 few TRBJ2-3 TRBV7-2 TGTGCCAGCAGCCGTAGCGGGAGAGTTGAAGATACGCAGTATTTT CASSRSGRVEDTQYF
TRBD2 . TRBJ2-7 TRBV19 TGTGCCAGTACCGGGACTAGCGGGAGTTCCCTCTACGAGCAGTACTTC CASTGTSGSSLYEQYF
TRBD1 few TRBJ2-4 TRBV4-3 TGCGCCAGCAGCCCGGACAGGGGGCGAGGGGGGGAAATTCAGTACTTC CASSPDRGRGGEIQYF
TRBD1 . TRBJ2-3 TRBV18 TGTGCCAGCTCAGGGGGACAGGGAAATATGGATACGCAGTATTTT CASSGGQGNMDTQYF
TRBD1 once TRBJ2-7 TRBV28 TGTGCCAGCAGACCCCCAGGGGGCCCCTACGAGCAGTACTTC CASRPPGGPYEQYF
. once TRBJ2-7 TRBV30 TGTGCCCTGAGCACGTTGGGGGTAAGCTCCTACGAGCAGTACTTC CALSTLGVSSYEQYF
. . TRBJ2-3 TRBV6-4 TGTGCCAGCAGTGACACTCTCCGTTCGGATACGCAGTATTTT CASSDTLRSDTQYF
. . TRBJ1-5 TRBV7-6 TGTGCCAGCAGCTTAGACCCCCCCACAGAGTATAGCAATCAGCCCCAGCATTTT CASSLDPPTEYSNQPQHF
. . TRBJ1-4 TRBV19 TGTGCCAGTAGTCTCGGGGAAGCAACTAATGAAAAACTGTTTTTT CASSLGEATNEKLFF
. . TRBJ1-4 TRBV2 TGTGCCAGCATAACAGATACTGAAAAACTGTTTTTT CASITDTEKLFF
TRBD2 few TRBJ2-2 TRBV14 TGTGCCAGCAAGCGGGGGGGCTACACCGGGGAGCTGTTTTTT CASKRGGYTGELFF